The 18 T cell receptor beta chains presented below share a single source sample, sequenced in a study of a mutant IDH1 vaccine in newly diagnosed glioma (dated by TCRdb to the early 2020s). The protocol used for the library was the immunoSEQ multiplex PCR assay. The clones in this table, taken by TCRdb from immuneACCESS, are in-frame only. Not every clone is retained; where verified, under half of the shortfall comes from an unresolved V gene, and the cause of the rest is unknown. The sample data list tens of thousands of clones, and roughly 81% of these were observed just once. The ten largest clones take up 5% to 7% of the sample. Taken with the paper, the label for time point translates to: week 35, safety follow-up. Each vaccine dose, consisting of 300 ug of a 20-mer mutant IDH1 peptide in Montanide, was administered subcutaneously with topical imiquimod. These TCRs' antigens remain unknown.

Sequencing used PBMCs, obtained from a glioma patient whose treatment included an IDH1 peptide vaccine. These TCRs come from a man in his forties or fifties with glioma.

The sample holds many counts of this clone. The chain combines TRBV18 with TRBJ2-6, with TRBD1 matching over 7 bases. The CDR3 is made up of 19 amino acids. J lost 1 base, V lost 3 bases, and 12 bases had no gene match. Germline lookup yields CDR1 KGHSH and CDR2 LQKENI. Written as DNA, the CDR3 is TGTGCCAGCTCACCTCTCTCCGGGACAGTTTTTTCTGGGGCCAACGTCCTGACTTTC. Residues: CASSPLSGTVFSGANVLTF.

The V gene is TRBV10-3, the J gene TRBJ1-5; D is ambiguous. Germline V CDR1 and CDR2: ENHRY, SYGVKD. The V end was cut by 1 base, the J end by 6 bases, with 7 bases between. This CDR3 region has 13 residues. The CDR3 sequence: CAISELGSQPQHF. CDR3 nucleotide sequence: TGTGCCATCAGTGAGTTGGGGTCTCAGCCCCAGCATTTT.

The chain is built from TRBV5-6 and TRBJ2-7; 8 bases align to TRBD1. CDR3 size: 15 residues. V shed 4 bases and J 4 bases; nucleotides not matched to a gene: 10. Germline values: CDR1 SGHDT, CDR2 YYEEEE. CDR3 region: CASSRGQAFAYEQYF. The CDR3 DNA reads TGTGCCAGCAGCCGGGGACAGGCGTTTGCATACGAGCAGTACTTC.

The chain recombines TRBV19 with TRBJ2-7; 8 bases match TRBD1. After removal of 3 bases from V and 6 bases from J, the junction contained 13 bases not matched to a gene. In germline, CDR1 is LNHDA, CDR2 SQIVND (reference sequence). The CDR3 totals 16 residues. CDR3 nucleotides: TGTGCCAGTAGTATTGGAGGCAGGGGGCTCAGTCTCGAGCAGTACTTC. Protein sequence: CASSIGGRGLSLEQYF.

The J gene is TRBJ2-3, the V gene TRBV6-4; 9 bases fit TRBD2. The CDR3 is 16 residues long. Trimming cost V 4 bases and J 4 bases; bases outside gene matches: 9. Germline V gene lookup returns CDR1 MRHNA and CDR2 SNTAGT. CDR3 amino acids: CASSALAGPGADTQYF. The CDR3 region has the DNA TGTGCCAGCAGTGCTCTAGCGGGACCCGGGGCAGATACGCAGTATTTT.

This clone has only one observation. This chain's CDR3 is CAWSDHVREPRGYTF. DNA for the CDR3: TGTGCCTGGAGTGACCACGTCAGGGAACCGAGAGGCTACACCTTC. V is TRBV30 and J is TRBJ1-2; perhaps TRBD1 as D (5 bases). Trimming shortened V by 1 base and J by 8 bases, and 20 bases separated the two germline ends. The CDR3 runs to 15 residues. In germline, CDR1 is GTSNPN, CDR2 SVGIG (reference sequence).

V and J are TRBV10-3 and TRBJ2-3, with 11 bases matching TRBD1. Looked up from germline, CDR1 is ENHRY and CDR2 is SYGVKD. With 10 bases clipped from V and 3 bases from J, the junction kept 9 bases outside the gene matches. This CDR3 region has 15 residues. The CDR3 spells CATRGGDRGTDTQYF. CDR3 sequence (DNA): TGTGCCACCCGAGGGGGGGACAGGGGGACAGATACGCAGTATTTT.

The J gene is TRBJ2-7, the V gene TRBV7-2, with TRBD1 matching over 7 bases. Germline V CDR1 and CDR2: SGHTA, FQGNSA. CDR3 length equals 19 residues. With V trimmed by 3 bases and J by 0 bases, 17 bases remained unmatched. In nucleotides, the CDR3 is TGTGCCAGCAGCTTTCGAAGTCGACTTAGGGACAGCGTCTCCTACGAGCAGTACTTC. Protein: CASSFRSRLRDSVSYEQYF.

The CDR3 nucleotides read TGTGCCAGCGCCAGGGGATGGGGCACAGATACGCAGTATTTT. It is translated as CASARGWGTDTQYF. The chain couples TRBV5-4 to TRBJ2-3, with TRBD1 as a possible D gene (6 bases). Germline CDR1 is SGHNT and CDR2 is YYREEE (reference sequence). The CDR3 has 14 residues. Deletions cut 7 bases from V and 1 base from J, with 13 bases between.

The gene calls are TRBV28 and TRBJ1-5; no definite D call. V lost 5 bases, J lost 1 base, and 15 bases lay in between. Germline V lookup: CDR1 MDHEN, CDR2 SYDVKM. The CDR3 sequence is 16 residues long. The CDR3 loop is CASSPPGLGSNQPQHF. CDR3 coding DNA: TGTGCCAGCAGTCCCCCCGGTCTGGGGAGCAATCAGCCCCAGCATTTT.

The count of this clone is one. This chain joins TRBV5-8 and TRBJ2-2; tentatively, D is TRBD2 (6 bases). CDR3 length equals 16 residues. The germline V gene encodes CDR1 SGHTS and CDR2 YDEGEE. V lost 0 bases to trimming and J lost 5 bases, with 14 bases between them. CDR3 sequence: CASSLAGGLGTGELFF. The DNA for the CDR3 is TGTGCCAGCAGCTTGGCCGGGGGACTTGGTACCGGGGAGCTGTTTTTT.

A few counts support this clone. The rearrangement joins TRBV10-1 to TRBJ2-3; D unclear. V lost 6 bases, J lost 1 base, and 11 bases lay in between. Germline V gives CDR1 WNHNN, CDR2 SYGVQD (reference sequence). The CDR3 runs 14 residues. The CDR3 loop reads CASSPVSRTDTQYF. Written as DNA, the CDR3 is TGCGCCAGCAGCCCCGTTTCTCGCACAGATACGCAGTATTTT.

The chain is built from TRBV7-2 and TRBJ2-1; tentatively, D is TRBD2 (6 bases). V lost 2 bases to trimming and J lost 9 bases, with 11 bases between them. Germline CDR1 reads SGHTA; CDR2 reads FQGNSA. This CDR3 has 13 amino acids. CDR3 nucleotides: TGTGCCAGCAGCTTAAACGGGGGAAGTGAGCAGTTCTTC. Its protein product is CASSLNGGSEQFF.

This rearrangement joins TRBV10-3 to TRBJ1-4; a possible D gene is TRBD1 (5 bases). Trimming removed 0 bases from V and 7 bases from J, with 12 bases in between. Germline values: CDR1 ENHRY, CDR2 SYGVKD. The CDR3 runs 15 residues. CDR3 region: CAISESLREVEKLFF. In DNA, the CDR3 is TGTGCCATCAGTGAGTCTCTCAGGGAAGTTGAAAAACTGTTTTTT.

The J gene is TRBJ1-6, the V gene TRBV6-1, with a possible D match to TRBD1 (6 bases). Germline CDR1 is MNHNS and CDR2 is SASEGT. V was shortened by 8 bases and J by 10 bases, with 18 bases between the two germline ends. The CDR3 has 14 residues. In DNA form, the CDR3 reads TGTGCCAGCGGATGGGGGGGCGTTGGGTCACCCCTCCACTTT. It translates to CASGWGGVGSPLHF.

The chain has TRBV7-2 and TRBJ2-5, with TRBD1 matching 10 bases. The CDR3 consists of 16 residues. In germline, CDR1 is SGHTA, CDR2 FQGNSA. The junction had 3 bases not matched to a gene; V was cut back by 2 bases and J by 0 bases. CDR3 protein: CASSLPGQGYQETQYF. The CDR3 coding sequence is TGTGCCAGCAGCTTACCGGGACAGGGGTACCAAGAGACCCAGTACTTC.

This chain joins TRBV7-9 and TRBJ1-2; tentatively, D is TRBD1 (5 bases). Germline lookup yields CDR1 SEHNR and CDR2 FQNEAQ (reference sequence). Trimming shortened V by 2 bases and J by 8 bases, and 12 bases separated the two germline ends. The CDR3 runs to 13 residues. In DNA, the CDR3 is TGTGCCAGCAGCTTATATACGGGGGAGGGCTACACCTTC. It encodes CASSLYTGEGYTF.

CDR3 DNA: TGTGCCAGCAGTCCGACAGGGGGCTACGAGAACATTCAGTACTTC. It codes for CASSPTGGYENIQYF. The gene calls are TRBV27 and TRBJ2-4, with 10 bases that match TRBD1. Germline trimming cut 5 bases from V and 7 bases from J; bases unmatched to any gene: 8. CDR3 length: 15 amino acids. Germline CDR1 MNHEY, CDR2 SMNVEV (reference sequence).